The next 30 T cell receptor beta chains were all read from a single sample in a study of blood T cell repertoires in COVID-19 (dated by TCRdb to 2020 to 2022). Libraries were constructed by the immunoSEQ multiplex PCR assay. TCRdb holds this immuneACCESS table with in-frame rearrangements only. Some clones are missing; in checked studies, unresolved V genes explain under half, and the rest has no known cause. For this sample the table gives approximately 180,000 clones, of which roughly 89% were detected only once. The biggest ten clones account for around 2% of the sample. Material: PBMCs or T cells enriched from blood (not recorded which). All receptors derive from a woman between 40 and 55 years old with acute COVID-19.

The CDR3 here is CASRLTESNSPLHF. The CDR3, as DNA: TGCGCCAGCAGACTTACTGAATCAAATTCACCCCTCCACTTT. This chain links TRBV5-1 with TRBJ1-6; D is uncertain. Between the trimmed V and J ends, which lost 5 bases and 7 bases, there was a span of 13 bases. This CDR3 is built from 14 residues. Germline loops: CDR1 SGHRS, CDR2 YFSETQ.

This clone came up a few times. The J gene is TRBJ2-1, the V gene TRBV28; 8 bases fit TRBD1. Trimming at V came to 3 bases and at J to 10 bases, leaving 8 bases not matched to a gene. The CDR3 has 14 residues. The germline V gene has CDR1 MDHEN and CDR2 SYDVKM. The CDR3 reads CASSFAGGTIEQFF. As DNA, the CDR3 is TGTGCCAGCAGTTTTGCAGGGGGCACGATAGAGCAGTTCTTC. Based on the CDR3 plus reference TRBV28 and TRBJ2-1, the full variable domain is DVKVTQSSRYLVKRTGEKVFLECVQDMDHENMFWYRQDPGLGLRLIYFSYDVKMKEKGDIPEGYSVSREKKERFSLILESASTNQTSMYLCASSFAGGTIEQFFGPGTRLTVL.

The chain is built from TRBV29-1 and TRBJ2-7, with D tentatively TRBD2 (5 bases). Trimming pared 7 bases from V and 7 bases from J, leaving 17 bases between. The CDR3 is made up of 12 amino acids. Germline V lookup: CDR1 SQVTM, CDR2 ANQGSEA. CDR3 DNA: TGCAGCGCCCGACCGGGAAGAGGGGAGCAGTACTTC. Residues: CSARPGRGEQYF.

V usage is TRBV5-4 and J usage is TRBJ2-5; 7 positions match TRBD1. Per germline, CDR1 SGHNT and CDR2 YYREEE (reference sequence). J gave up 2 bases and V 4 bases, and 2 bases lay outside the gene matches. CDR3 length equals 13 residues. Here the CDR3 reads CASSPGQQETQYF. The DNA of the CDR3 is TGTGCCAGCAGCCCGGGACAGCAAGAGACCCAGTACTTC.

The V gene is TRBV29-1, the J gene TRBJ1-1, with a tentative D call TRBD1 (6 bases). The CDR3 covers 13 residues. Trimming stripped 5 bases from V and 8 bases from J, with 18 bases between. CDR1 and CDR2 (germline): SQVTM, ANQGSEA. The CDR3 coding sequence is TGCAGCGTTAAAGGGGGAAGGACTGGAGAAGCTTTCTTT. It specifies CSVKGGRTGEAFF.

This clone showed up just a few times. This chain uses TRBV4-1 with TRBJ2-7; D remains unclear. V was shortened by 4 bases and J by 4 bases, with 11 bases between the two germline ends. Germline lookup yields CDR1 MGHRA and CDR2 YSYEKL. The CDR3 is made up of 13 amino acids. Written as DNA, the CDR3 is TGCGCCAGCAGCCGCGGTGGAAGGTACGAGCAGTACTTC. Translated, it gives CASSRGGRYEQYF.

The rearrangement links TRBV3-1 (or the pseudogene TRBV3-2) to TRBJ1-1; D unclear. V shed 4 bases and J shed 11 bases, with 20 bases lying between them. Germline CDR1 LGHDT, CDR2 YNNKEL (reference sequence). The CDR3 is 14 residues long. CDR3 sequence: CASSPARTAWRAFF. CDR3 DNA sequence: TGTGCCAGCAGCCCGGCAAGGACTGCATGGCGGGCTTTCTTT.

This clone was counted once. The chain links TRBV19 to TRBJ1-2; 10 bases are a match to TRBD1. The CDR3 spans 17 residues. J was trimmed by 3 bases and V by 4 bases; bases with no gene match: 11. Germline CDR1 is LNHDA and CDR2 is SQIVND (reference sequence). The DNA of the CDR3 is TGTGCCAGTAGTAATGGGACAGGGGAAGGGTTGGACTATGGCTACACCTTC. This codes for CASSNGTGEGLDYGYTF.

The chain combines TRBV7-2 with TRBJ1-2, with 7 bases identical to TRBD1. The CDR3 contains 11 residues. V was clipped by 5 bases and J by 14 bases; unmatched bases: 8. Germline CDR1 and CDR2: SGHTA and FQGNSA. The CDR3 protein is CASSINRGGTF. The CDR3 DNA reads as TGTGCCAGCAGCATTAACAGGGGCGGAACCTTC.

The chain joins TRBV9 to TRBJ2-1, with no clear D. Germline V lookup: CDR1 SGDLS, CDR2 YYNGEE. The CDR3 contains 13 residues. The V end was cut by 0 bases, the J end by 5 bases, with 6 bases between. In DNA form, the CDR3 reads TGTGCCAGCAGCGTAGGTAGCCACAATGAGCAGTTCTTC. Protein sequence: CASSVGSHNEQFF.

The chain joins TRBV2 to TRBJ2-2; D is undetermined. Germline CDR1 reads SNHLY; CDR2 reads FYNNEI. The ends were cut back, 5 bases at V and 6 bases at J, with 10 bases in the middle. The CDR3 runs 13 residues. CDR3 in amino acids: CASSPSAAGELFF. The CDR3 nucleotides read TGTGCCAGCAGTCCTAGTGCCGCCGGGGAGCTGTTTTTT.

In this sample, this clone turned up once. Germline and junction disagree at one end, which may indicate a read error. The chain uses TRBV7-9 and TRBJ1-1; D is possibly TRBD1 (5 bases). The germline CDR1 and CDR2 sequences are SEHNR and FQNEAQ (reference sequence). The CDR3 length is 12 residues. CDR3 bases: TGTGCCAGCAGCGCCCCAGGGACTGTAGCTTTCTTT. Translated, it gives CASSAPGTVAFF.

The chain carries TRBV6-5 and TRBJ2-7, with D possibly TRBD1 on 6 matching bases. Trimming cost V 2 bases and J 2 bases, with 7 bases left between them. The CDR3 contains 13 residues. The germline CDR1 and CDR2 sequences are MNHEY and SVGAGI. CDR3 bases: TGTGCCAGCAGTTACAGGGACACCTACGAGCAGTACTTC. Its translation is CASSYRDTYEQYF.

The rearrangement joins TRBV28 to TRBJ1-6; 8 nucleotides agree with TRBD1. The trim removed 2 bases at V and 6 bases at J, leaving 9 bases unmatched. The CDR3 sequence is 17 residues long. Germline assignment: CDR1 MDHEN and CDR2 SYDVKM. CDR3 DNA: TGTGCCAGCAGTTTAGCACAGGGGGTAAGGTTTAATTCACCCCTCCACTTT. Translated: CASSLAQGVRFNSPLHF.

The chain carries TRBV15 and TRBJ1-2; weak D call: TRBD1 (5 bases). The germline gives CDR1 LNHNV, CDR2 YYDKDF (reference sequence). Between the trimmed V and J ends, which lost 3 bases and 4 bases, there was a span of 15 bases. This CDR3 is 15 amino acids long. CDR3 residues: CATSSVSGRGYGYTF. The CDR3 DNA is TGTGCCACCAGCAGTGTGTCAGGGAGGGGCTATGGCTACACCTTC.

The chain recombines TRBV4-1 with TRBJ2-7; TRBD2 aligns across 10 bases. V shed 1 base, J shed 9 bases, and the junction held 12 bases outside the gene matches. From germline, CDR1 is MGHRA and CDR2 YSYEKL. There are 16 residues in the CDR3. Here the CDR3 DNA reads TGCGCCAGCAGCCAAGTAGCGGAGACTAGCGGGTCCTGGCAGTACTTC. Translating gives CASSQVAETSGSWQYF.

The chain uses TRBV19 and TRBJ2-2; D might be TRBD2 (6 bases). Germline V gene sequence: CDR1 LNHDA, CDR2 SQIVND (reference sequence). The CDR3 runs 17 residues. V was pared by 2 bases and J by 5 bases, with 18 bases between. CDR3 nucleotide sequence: TGTGCCAGTAGTATAAGAGGGTCGGGGGTAAGAACCGGGGAGCTGTTTTTT. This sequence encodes CASSIRGSGVRTGELFF. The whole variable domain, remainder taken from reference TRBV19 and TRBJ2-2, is DGGITQSPKYLFRKEGQNVTLSCEQNLNHDAMYWYRQDPGQGLRLIYYSQIVNDFQKGDIAEGYSVSREKKESFPLTVTSAQKNPTAFYLCASSIRGSGVRTGELFFGEGSRLTVL.

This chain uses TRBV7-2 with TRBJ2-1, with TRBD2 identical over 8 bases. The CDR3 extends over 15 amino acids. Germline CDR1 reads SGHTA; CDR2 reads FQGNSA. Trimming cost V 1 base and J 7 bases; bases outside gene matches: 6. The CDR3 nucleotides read TGTGCCAGCAGCTTAGATCACGGGAGGGGGAATGAGCAGTTCTTC. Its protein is CASSLDHGRGNEQFF.

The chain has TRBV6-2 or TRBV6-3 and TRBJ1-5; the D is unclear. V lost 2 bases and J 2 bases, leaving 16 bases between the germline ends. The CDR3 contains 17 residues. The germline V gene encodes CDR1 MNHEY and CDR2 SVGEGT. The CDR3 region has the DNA TGTGCCAGCAGTTACGGGCCAACCCGTCCACGCAATCAGCCCCAGCATTTT. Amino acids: CASSYGPTRPRNQPQHF.

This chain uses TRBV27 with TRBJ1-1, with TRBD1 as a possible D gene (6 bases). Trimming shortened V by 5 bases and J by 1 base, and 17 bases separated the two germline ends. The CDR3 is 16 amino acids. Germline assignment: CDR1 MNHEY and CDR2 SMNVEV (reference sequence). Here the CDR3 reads CASSARQERGNTEAFF. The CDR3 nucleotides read TGTGCCAGCAGTGCCCGACAGGAAAGGGGGAACACTGAAGCTTTCTTT.

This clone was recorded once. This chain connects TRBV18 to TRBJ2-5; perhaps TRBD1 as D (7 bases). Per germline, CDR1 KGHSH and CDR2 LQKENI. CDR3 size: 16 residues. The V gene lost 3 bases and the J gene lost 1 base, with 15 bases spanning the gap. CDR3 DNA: TGTGCCAGCTCACCGACGGAGGGGGCAAGCCAAGAGACCCAGTACTTC. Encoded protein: CASSPTEGASQETQYF.

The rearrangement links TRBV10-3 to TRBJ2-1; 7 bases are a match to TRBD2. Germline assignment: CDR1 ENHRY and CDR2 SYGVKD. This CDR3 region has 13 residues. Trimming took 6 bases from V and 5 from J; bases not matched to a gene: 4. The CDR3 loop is CAISGRTDNEQFF. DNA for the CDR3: TGTGCCATCAGCGGGAGGACCGACAATGAGCAGTTCTTC.

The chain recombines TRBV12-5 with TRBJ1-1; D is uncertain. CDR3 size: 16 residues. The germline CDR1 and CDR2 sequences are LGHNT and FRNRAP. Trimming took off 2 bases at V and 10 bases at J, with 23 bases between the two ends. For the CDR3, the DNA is TGTGCTAGTGGTTTGCCTTACCCCCGGGAGCAGTTGAGAGCTTTCTTT. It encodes CASGLPYPREQLRAFF.

The CDR3 sequence: CASSLVAGGPYEQYF. The CDR3 DNA follows: TGTGCCAGCAGCTTAGTAGCGGGAGGGCCATACGAGCAGTACTTC. This chain connects TRBV7-2 to TRBJ2-7; 11 nucleotides align to TRBD2. The CDR3 runs to 15 residues. The germline V gene encodes CDR1 SGHTA and CDR2 FQGNSA. V lost 1 base, J lost 4 bases, and 3 bases stayed unmatched.

This chain's CDR3 is CAWSWGLAGGLETQYF. In nucleotides, the CDR3 is TGTGCCTGGAGTTGGGGACTAGCGGGGGGCTTGGAGACCCAGTACTTC. The chain has TRBV30 and TRBJ2-5, with TRBD2 matching over 15 bases. This CDR3 contains 16 residues. The J segment lost 5 bases and the V segment lost 2 bases, leaving 6 bases of the junction unmatched. The germline V gene encodes CDR1 GTSNPN and CDR2 SVGIG (reference sequence).

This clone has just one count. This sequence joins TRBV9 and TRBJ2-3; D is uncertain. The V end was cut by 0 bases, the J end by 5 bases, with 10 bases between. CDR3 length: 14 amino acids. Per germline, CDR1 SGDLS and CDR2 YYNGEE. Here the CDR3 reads CASSVDAIQDTQYF. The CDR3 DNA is TGTGCCAGCAGCGTAGACGCTATCCAAGATACGCAGTATTTT.

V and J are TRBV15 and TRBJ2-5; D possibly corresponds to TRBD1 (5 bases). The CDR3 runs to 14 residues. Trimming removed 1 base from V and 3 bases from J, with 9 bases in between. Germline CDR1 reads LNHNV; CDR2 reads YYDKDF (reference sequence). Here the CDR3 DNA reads TGTGCCACCAGCAGAGGTGGCAGGGAAGAGACCCAGTACTTC. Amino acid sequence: CATSRGGREETQYF. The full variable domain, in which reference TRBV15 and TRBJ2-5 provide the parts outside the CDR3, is DAMVIQNPRYQVTQFGKPVTLSCSQTLNHNVMYWYQQKSSQAPKLLFHYYDKDFNNEADTPDNFQSRRPNTSFCFLDIRSPGLGDTAMYLCATSRGGREETQYFGPGTRLLVL.

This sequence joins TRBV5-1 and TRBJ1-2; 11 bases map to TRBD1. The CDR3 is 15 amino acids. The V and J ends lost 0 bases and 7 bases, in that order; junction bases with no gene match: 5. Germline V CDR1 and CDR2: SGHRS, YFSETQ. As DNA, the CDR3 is TGCGCCAGCAGCTTGGCCGGGACAGGGGGACTTGGCTACACCTTC. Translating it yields CASSLAGTGGLGYTF.

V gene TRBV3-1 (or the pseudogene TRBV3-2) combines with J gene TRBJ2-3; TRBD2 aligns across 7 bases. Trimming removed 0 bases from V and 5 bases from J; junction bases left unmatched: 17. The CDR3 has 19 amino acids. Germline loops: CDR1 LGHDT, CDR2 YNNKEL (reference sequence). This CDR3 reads CASSQEWGNFRDYGDTQYF. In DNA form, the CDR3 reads TGTGCCAGCAGCCAAGAATGGGGCAATTTTAGGGACTACGGAGATACGCAGTATTTT.

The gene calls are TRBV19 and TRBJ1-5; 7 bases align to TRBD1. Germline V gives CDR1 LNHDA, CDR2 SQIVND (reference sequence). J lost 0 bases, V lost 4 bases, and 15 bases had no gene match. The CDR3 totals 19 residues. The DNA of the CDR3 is TGTGCCAGTAGTAATCACCGGGACAGAACTGCTTATAGCAATCAGCCCCAGCATTTT. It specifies CASSNHRDRTAYSNQPQHF.